This paragraph covers one TCR beta chain sequence. Its specificity is unknown. The entry originates in a study of tumor-infiltrating lymphocytes in localized non-small cell lung cancer. Whole-study context: The cohort mixed smokers and never-smokers, several histologies, and some post-neoadjuvant-chemotherapy samples. Findings of the study overall: No link was found between tumor T-cell fraction and recurrence-free survival. Tumors had more T cell infiltration than uninvolved lung, per TCRbeta sequencing and CD3 counts. No T-cell fraction difference was seen between IM1 and IM2 tumors.

The assay was immunoSEQ multiplex PCR, and TCRdb's table has in-frame clones only and misses some. The table has around 25,000 clones, 73% seen once. Sequencing was done on a sample of lung tumor tissue. The source of this sequence is a human donor with non-small cell lung cancer.

CDR3 amino acids: CASSLVDRGHYGYTF. The DNA for the CDR3 is TGTGCCAGCAGCTTAGTGGACAGGGGCCACTATGGCTACACCTTC. The V and J genes are TRBV7-2 and TRBJ1-2, with 9 positions matching TRBD1. Germline V gene data show CDR1 as SGHTA and CDR2 as FQGNSA. The CDR3 contains 15 residues. V trimming: 1 base; J trimming: 3 bases; junction bases outside the gene matches: 3. The variable domain in full, completed from reference TRBV7-2 and TRBJ1-2, reads GAGVSQSPSNKVTEKGKDVELRCDPISGHTALYWYRQSLGQGLEFLIYFQGNSAPDKSGLPSDRFSAERTGGSVSTLTIQRTQQEDSAVYLCASSLVDRGHYGYTFGSGTRLTVV.